The source of this TCR beta chain is a study of blood T cell repertoires in COVID-19. Study background: Some COVID-19 samples were acute and others convalescent; all came from the United States, Italy and Spain.

Germline-derived CDR1 and CDR2 are SNHLY and FYNNEI. The CDR3 is made up of 13 amino acids. Germline trimming cut 8 bases from V and 4 bases from J; bases unmatched to any gene: 4. Repertoires were generated with immunoSEQ multiplex PCR, while TCRdb's copy carries only in-frame clones and drops some. Here the sample spans 44,000 or so clones, roughly 80% being singletons. The clonotype originates from a man aged 50 or older with active COVID-19. The chain couples TRBV2 to TRBJ1-4, with TRBD1 matching 7 bases. Source material: peripheral blood. This CDR3 reads CASRDRFNEKLFF. CDR3 nucleotide sequence: TGTGCCAGCCGGGACAGATTTAATGAAAAACTGTTTTTT.